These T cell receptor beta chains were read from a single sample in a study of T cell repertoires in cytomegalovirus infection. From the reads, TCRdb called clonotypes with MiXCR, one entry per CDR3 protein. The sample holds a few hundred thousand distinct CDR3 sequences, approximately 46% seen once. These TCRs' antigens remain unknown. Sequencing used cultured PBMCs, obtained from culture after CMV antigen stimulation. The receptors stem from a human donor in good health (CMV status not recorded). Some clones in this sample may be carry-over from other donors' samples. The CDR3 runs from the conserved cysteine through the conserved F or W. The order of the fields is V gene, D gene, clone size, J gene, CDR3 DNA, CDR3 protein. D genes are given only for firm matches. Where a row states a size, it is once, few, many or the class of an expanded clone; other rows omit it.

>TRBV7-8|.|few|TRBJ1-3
TGTGCCAGCGGCCACAGGGTACCTGGAAACACCATATATTTT
CASGHRVPGNTIYF
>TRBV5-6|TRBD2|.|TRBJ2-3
TGTGCCAGCAGCGACGGGACTAGCGGTTATGTGGATACGCAGTATTTT
CASSDGTSGYVDTQYF
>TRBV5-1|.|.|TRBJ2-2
TGCGCCAGCAACCAGGAAGGGAACACCGGGGAGCTGTTTTTT
CASNQEGNTGELFF
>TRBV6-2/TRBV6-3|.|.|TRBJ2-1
TGTGCCAGCAGTTACGGAGGCGGGAACTACAATGAGCAGTTCTTC
CASSYGGGNYNEQFF
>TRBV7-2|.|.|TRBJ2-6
TGTGCCAGCAGCCTCTCAGTGGGAGGGGCCAACGTCCTGACTTTC
CASSLSVGGANVLTF
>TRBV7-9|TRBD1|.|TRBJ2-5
TGTGCCAGTGAGTGGACAGGAATAGAGACCCAGTACTTC
CASEWTGIETQYF
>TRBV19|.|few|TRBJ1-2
TGTGCCAGTAGTACGCCTACAGGGCTTTATGGCTACACCTTC
CASSTPTGLYGYTF
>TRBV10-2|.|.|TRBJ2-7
TGCGCCAGCACCCGGGAGCCCCCCTACGAGCAGTACTTC
CASTREPPYEQYF
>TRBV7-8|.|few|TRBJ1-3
TGTGCCAGCAGCTTACAGAGAGCGCCGGTTGCCGGAAACACCATATATTTT
CASSLQRAPVAGNTIYF
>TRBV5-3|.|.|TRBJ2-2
TGTGCCAGCAGCAGAGAGCGGACTTACACCGGGGAGCTGTTTTTT
CASSRERTYTGELFF
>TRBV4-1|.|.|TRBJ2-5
TGCGCCAGCAGCCCCCGCGGAGTGGGGGAGACCCAGTACTTC
CASSPRGVGETQYF
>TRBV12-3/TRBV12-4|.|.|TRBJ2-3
TGTGCCAGCACTAACCTAGAAGCAGATACGCAGTATTTT
CASTNLEADTQYF
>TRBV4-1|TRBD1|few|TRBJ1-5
TGCGCCAGCAGCCAACTGGGACAGGGCCTCAATCAGCCCCAGCATTTT
CASSQLGQGLNQPQHF
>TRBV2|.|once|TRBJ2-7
TGTGCCAGCAGTGGGACTACGTCCTACGAGCAGTACTTC
CASSGTTSYEQYF
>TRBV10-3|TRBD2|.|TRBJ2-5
TGTGCCATCAGCCCCTCGACTAGCGAAGAGACCCAGTACTTC
CAISPSTSEETQYF
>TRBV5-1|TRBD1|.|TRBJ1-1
TGCGCCAGCAGCTCCTCCGGGACAGCGTTTGAAGCTTTCTTT
CASSSSGTAFEAFF
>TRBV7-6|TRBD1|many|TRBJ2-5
TGTGCCAGCAGCCCCCAGACAGGGCAGGCGGAGACCCAGTACTTC
CASSPQTGQAETQYF
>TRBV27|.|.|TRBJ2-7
TGTGCCAGCAGTTTCGGGGTAGGAGGGGGGAAACCCTACGAGCAGTACTTC
CASSFGVGGGKPYEQYF
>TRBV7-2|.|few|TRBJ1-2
TGTGCCAGCAGCTCGACAGGATCATATGGCTACACCTTC
CASSSTGSYGYTF
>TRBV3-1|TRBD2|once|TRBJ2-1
TGTGCCAGCAGCCTAAGTTCCCGGGAGGGTGAGCAGTTCTTC
CASSLSSREGEQFF
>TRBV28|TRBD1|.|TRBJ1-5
TGTGCCAGCAGTTCCCCGGGACAGCCAAATCAGCCCCAGCATTTT
CASSSPGQPNQPQHF
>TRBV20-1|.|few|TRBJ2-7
TGCAGTGCTCAGACCGGGACCCACTACGAGCAGTACTTC
CSAQTGTHYEQYF
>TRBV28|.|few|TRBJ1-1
TGTGCCAGCAGCCTCACGGAGTTACGAAACCCTGGGAGGACTGAAGCTTTCTTT
CASSLTELRNPGRTEAFF
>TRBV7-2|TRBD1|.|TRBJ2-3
TGTGCCAGCAGCTTTCCGGGACAGGGGGATGCGTTTTCCGGCACAGATACGCAGTATTTT
CASSFPGQGDAFSGTDTQYF
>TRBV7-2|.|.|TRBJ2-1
TGTGCCAGCACCACGGATTCCTACAATGAGCAGTTCTTC
CASTTDSYNEQFF
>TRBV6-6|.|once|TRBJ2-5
TGTGCCAGCAGTACACAGCAACAAGAGACCCAGTACTTC
CASSTQQQETQYF
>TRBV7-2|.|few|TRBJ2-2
TGTGCCAGCAGCCCCGGTGGGGGGAACACCGGGGAGCTGTTTTTT
CASSPGGGNTGELFF
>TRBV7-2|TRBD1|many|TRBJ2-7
TGTGCCAGCAGCGGGGACAGGGGGCTCTACGAGCAGTACTTC
CASSGDRGLYEQYF
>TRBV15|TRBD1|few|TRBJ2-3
TGTGCCACCAAATTGGGACAGGGAACAGATACGCAGTATTTT
CATKLGQGTDTQYF
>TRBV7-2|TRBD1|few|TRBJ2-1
TGTGCCAGCAGCTTACGACCCCCGGACAGGGGAGGTTACAATGAGCAGTTCTTC
CASSLRPPDRGGYNEQFF
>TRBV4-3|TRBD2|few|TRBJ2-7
TGCGCCAGCAGCCGCGATAGCGGGAGGCTCTCCTACGAGCAGTACTTC
CASSRDSGRLSYEQYF
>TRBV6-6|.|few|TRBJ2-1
TGTGCCAGCAGCGGACATAACTCCTACAATGAGCAGTTCTTC
CASSGHNSYNEQFF
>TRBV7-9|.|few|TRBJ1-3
TGTGCCAGCAGCTTATTGGCGGAGTACTCTGGAAACACCATATATTTT
CASSLLAEYSGNTIYF
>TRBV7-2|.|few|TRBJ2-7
TGTGCCAGCAGCCCCTGGGGGATGAGGTACGAGCAGTACTTC
CASSPWGMRYEQYF
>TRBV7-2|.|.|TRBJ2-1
TGTGCCAGCAGCCTGGACTACCTGAATGAGCAGTTCTTC
CASSLDYLNEQFF
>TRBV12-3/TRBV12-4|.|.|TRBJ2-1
TGTGCCAGCAGTTTAATTGAGGGCAATGAGCAGTTCTTC
CASSLIEGNEQFF
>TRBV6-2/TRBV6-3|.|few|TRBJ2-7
TGTGCCAGCACCCACCCGAGGAGCCTGACCTACGAGCAGTACTTC
CASTHPRSLTYEQYF
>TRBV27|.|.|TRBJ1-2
TGTGCCAGCAGTTCCTCCCCAGGGTTTGGCTACACCTTC
CASSSSPGFGYTF
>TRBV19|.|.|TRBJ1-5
TGTGCCAGTAACCCGACAAGGTTCCAGGGGCAGCCCCAGCATTTT
CASNPTRFQGQPQHF
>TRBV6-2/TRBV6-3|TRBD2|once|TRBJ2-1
TGTGCCAGCACTAAAGGGCGCGAGCGGGGGGGTAATGAGCAGTTCTTC
CASTKGRERGGNEQFF
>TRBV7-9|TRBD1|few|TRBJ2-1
TGTGCCAGCAGCTTGGGACAGGGGTTACACAATGAGCAGTTCTTC
CASSLGQGLHNEQFF
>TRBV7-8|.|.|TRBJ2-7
TGTGCCAGCGGTAGGGGGGGTGCAACCTACGAGCAGTACTTC
CASGRGGATYEQYF
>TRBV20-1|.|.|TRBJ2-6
TGCAGTGCTATCTCTGACTCTGGGGCCAACGTCCTGACTTTC
CSAISDSGANVLTF
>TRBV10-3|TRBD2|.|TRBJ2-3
TGTGCCATCAGCCAAGCGGGGGGCCTAGGTACAGATACGCAGTATTTT
CAISQAGGLGTDTQYF
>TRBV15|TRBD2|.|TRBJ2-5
TGTGCCACCAGCAGTTGGACTAGTCGAGAGACCCAGTACTTC
CATSSWTSRETQYF
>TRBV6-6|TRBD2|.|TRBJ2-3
TGTGCCAGCAGTTACTCCAGCGGGGGGACAGATACGCAGTATTTT
CASSYSSGGTDTQYF
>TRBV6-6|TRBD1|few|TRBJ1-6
TGTGCCAGCAGTAGACAGGGCCCGGAGAGTTCCTATAATTCACCCCTCCACTTT
CASSRQGPESSYNSPLHF
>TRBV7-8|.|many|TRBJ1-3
TGTGCCAGCAGCTTAAGGGGGTACTCTGGAAACACCATATATTTT
CASSLRGYSGNTIYF
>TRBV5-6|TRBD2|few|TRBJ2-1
TGTGCCAGCAGCTCCCGGTGGAGCGGGGGGGCTTTCGGCCGTAATGAGCAGTTCTTC
CASSSRWSGGAFGRNEQFF
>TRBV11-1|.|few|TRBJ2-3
TGTGCCAGCAGTCCACGGCACACTAGGAGCACAGATACGCAGTATTTT
CASSPRHTRSTDTQYF
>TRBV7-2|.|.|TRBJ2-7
TGTGCCAGCAGCTTGGGGGGAACTCTCTACGAGCAGTACTTC
CASSLGGTLYEQYF
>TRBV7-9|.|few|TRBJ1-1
TGTGCCAGCAGCCAGCCAAATAACCGGGACTCGGATTTACGGTTCGCTGAAGCTTTCTTT
CASSQPNNRDSDLRFAEAFF
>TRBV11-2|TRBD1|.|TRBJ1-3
TGTGCCAGCAGCCATAACCCAGGGGGCTCCGGAAACACCATATATTTT
CASSHNPGGSGNTIYF
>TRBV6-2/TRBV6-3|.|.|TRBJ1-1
TGTGCCAGCAGTGATGGCAGGAGCCTAATGAACACTGAAGCTTTCTTT
CASSDGRSLMNTEAFF
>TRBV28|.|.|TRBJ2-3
TGTGCCAGCAGTCCGAGTCGTGCTCAGAGCTTCACAGATACGCAGTATTTT
CASSPSRAQSFTDTQYF